Below, 20 T cell receptor beta chains from the same sample are listed, as sequenced in a study of CD8+ T cells in alopecia areata. Treatment noted: oral pan-JAK inhibitor, 5-10 mg twice daily. As the sequencing template, cDNA was produced by extracting RNA and reverse transcribing it. Some clones are missing from TCRdb's copy, which holds only in-frame ones; the method was immunoSEQ multiplex PCR. The profile shows roughly 100,000 clones, roughly three fifths of them singletons. Sample: CD8+ T cells sorted from blood, taken at approximately week 60, from a patient treated with tofacitinib. The receptors were sampled from a human donor with alopecia areata.

This chain links TRBV30 with TRBJ2-5; a weak D match, TRBD2 (6 bases). CDR1 and CDR2 from the germline V gene are GTSNPN and SVGIG (reference sequence). The germline V and J ends were trimmed by 8 bases and 5 bases, with 12 bases remaining between them. This CDR3 spans 11 amino acids. In DNA, the CDR3 is TGTGCCGCGGCGGGGAGGGAGACCCAGTACTTC. Translating gives CAAAGRETQYF.

With regard to this clone: One end of the junction varies from germline; a read error may be responsible. The chain joins TRBV7-9 to TRBJ2-7; 10 bases map to TRBD2. Germline V gene lookup returns CDR1 SEHNR and CDR2 FQNEAQ (reference sequence). The CDR3 covers 15 residues. The CDR3 sequence is CASRLEGLARGEQYF. The CDR3 DNA reads as TGTGCCAGCAGGTTAGAGGGACTAGCGAGGGGCGAGCAGTACTTC.

This clone showed up just a few times. The chain's CDR3 is CAIREAADSYNEQFF. In DNA form, the CDR3 reads TGTGCCATCAGGGAGGCCGCCGACTCCTACAATGAGCAGTTCTTC. The J gene is TRBJ2-1, the V gene TRBV10-3; tentative D call: TRBD2 (5 bases). Germline V gene data show CDR1 as ENHRY and CDR2 as SYGVKD. V was shortened by 6 bases and J by 0 bases, with 12 bases between the two germline ends. The CDR3 is made up of 15 amino acids.

This chain links TRBV2 with TRBJ1-1; a weak D match, TRBD1 (5 bases). This CDR3 spans 11 amino acids. Germline CDR1 reads SNHLY; CDR2 reads FYNNEI. V lost 7 bases, J lost 4 bases, and 7 bases lay in between. The CDR3 sequence: CASMGVTEAFF. CDR3 in DNA: TGTGCCAGCATGGGGGTCACTGAAGCTTTCTTT.

This rearrangement joins TRBV9 to TRBJ1-1; TRBD1 matches at 10 bases. With 2 bases clipped from V and 5 bases from J, the junction kept 6 bases outside the gene matches. Germline CDR1 is SGDLS and CDR2 is YYNGEE. The CDR3 runs 15 residues. CDR3 DNA sequence: TGTGCCAGCAGCGTTCCCGGGACAGGGGTAACTGAAGCTTTCTTT. It codes for CASSVPGTGVTEAFF.

This clone was counted a few times. The chain links TRBV6-4 to TRBJ2-1, with a weak D call TRBD1 (5 bases). The CDR3 loop spans 13 amino acids. Trimming stripped 3 bases from V and 7 bases from J, with 10 bases between. Germline values: CDR1 MRHNA, CDR2 SNTAGT. In nucleotides, the CDR3 is TGTGCCAGCAGTGAGCAGGGTGGGAATGAGCAGTTCTTC. This codes for CASSEQGGNEQFF.

This sequence joins TRBV4-1 and TRBJ1-1, with no clear D. Germline CDR1 reads MGHRA; CDR2 reads YSYEKL. The V end lost 0 bases, the J end lost 2 bases, and 7 bases lay between the germline ends. This CDR3 spans 14 amino acids. Here the CDR3 DNA reads TGCGCCAGCAGCCAAGAGATGTCTAACACTGAAGCTTTCTTT. Translation gives CASSQEMSNTEAFF.

The V gene is TRBV5-8, the J gene TRBJ1-1, with TRBD1 identical over 8 bases. Looked up from germline, CDR1 is SGHTS and CDR2 is YDEGEE. This CDR3 is 15 amino acids long. V lost 6 bases, J lost 5 bases, and 12 bases stayed unmatched. The CDR3 protein is CASTAVYDRGTEAFF. Here the CDR3 DNA reads TGTGCCAGCACCGCGGTTTACGACAGGGGTACTGAAGCTTTCTTT.

This chain uses TRBV30 with TRBJ2-5; D unresolved. The CDR3 contains 12 residues. From germline, CDR1 is GTSNPN and CDR2 SVGIG (reference sequence). Trimming cost V 1 base and J 1 base, with 4 bases left between them. The CDR3 here is CAWSGAQETQYF. DNA of the CDR3: TGTGCCTGGAGTGGGGCCCAAGAGACCCAGTACTTC.

This clone was recorded at least ten times. V gene TRBV7-8 combines with J gene TRBJ1-1, with D possibly being TRBD1 (6 bases). This CDR3 is 14 amino acids long. V was clipped by 5 bases and J by 1 base, with 11 bases between them. Germline CDR1 SGHVS, CDR2 FQNEAQ. CDR3 nucleotide sequence: TGTGCCAGCAGCGATGGACAGAAGAACACTGAAGCTTTCTTT. Residues: CASSDGQKNTEAFF.

This chain uses TRBV19 with TRBJ2-2; no clear D gene. The CDR3 is 12 amino acids. Looked up from germline, CDR1 is LNHDA and CDR2 is SQIVND (reference sequence). Trimming removed 4 bases at V and 6 bases at J, with 6 bases between. CDR3 sequence (DNA): TGTGCCAGTAGTACTCGACCCGGGGAGCTGTTTTTT. It encodes CASSTRPGELFF.

J is TRBJ1-5 and V is TRBV14; D uncertain. The CDR3 runs 14 residues. Germline values: CDR1 SGHDN, CDR2 FVKESK. Trimming pared 0 bases from V and 5 bases from J, leaving 8 bases between. The CDR3 DNA reads TGTGCCAGCAGCCAAGAACGCAGAGATCAGCCCCAGCATTTT. As protein: CASSQERRDQPQHF.

The gene calls are TRBV6-1 and TRBJ1-3; 8 bases match TRBD1. The CDR3 is 17 residues long. The germline V gene has CDR1 MNHNS and CDR2 SASEGT. The ends lost 0 bases at V and 4 bases at J; junction bases unmatched: 8. The CDR3 DNA reads TGTGCCAGCAGTGAAGCGCTCGGGACAGGCCAGGGAAACACCATATATTTT. Protein product: CASSEALGTGQGNTIYF.

By sample share, this clone is medium-sized. This same CDR3 is encoded by further DNA sequences in the sample. This chain uses TRBV19 with TRBJ2-3; D gene uncertain. Trimming cost V 3 bases and J 3 bases, with 4 bases left between them. Germline values: CDR1 LNHDA, CDR2 SQIVND (reference sequence). This CDR3 region has 12 residues. The CDR3 region has the DNA TGTGCCAGTAGTATGGGTACAGATACGCAGTATTTT. It encodes CASSMGTDTQYF. Looking up the rest from reference TRBV19 and TRBJ2-3 gives the full variable domain: DGGITQSPKYLFRKEGQNVTLSCEQNLNHDAMYWYRQDPGQGLRLIYYSQIVNDFQKGDIAEGYSVSREKKESFPLTVTSAQKNPTAFYLCASSMGTDTQYFGPGTRLTVL.

This clone has a handful of counts. The rearrangement links TRBV7-9 to TRBJ2-7; D is possibly TRBD1 (5 bases). Deletions cut 5 bases from V and 6 bases from J, with 14 bases between. CDR3 size: 13 residues. Germline-derived CDR1 and CDR2 are SEHNR and FQNEAQ (reference sequence). DNA of the CDR3: TGTGCCAGCAGCCAGACAGTTTTGGGCGAGCAGTACTTC. Translated, it gives CASSQTVLGEQYF.

For the CDR3, the DNA is TGTGCCAGCAGCTTCCCGGGCGAAGAGACCCAGTACTTC. Translating it yields CASSFPGEETQYF. The chain carries TRBV7-9 and TRBJ2-5; D not certain. The CDR3 totals 13 residues. Germline V gene lookup returns CDR1 SEHNR and CDR2 FQNEAQ (reference sequence). V was pared by 3 bases and J by 3 bases, with 8 bases between.

Comments on this clone: Other DNA sequences in this specimen translate into the identical CDR3. In DNA, the CDR3 is TGTGCCAGCAGCCTGGGGAGCTCCTACGAGCAGTACTTC. It yields the protein CASSLGSSYEQYF. V gene TRBV13 combines with J gene TRBJ2-7; a possible D gene is TRBD2 (5 bases). The CDR3 covers 13 residues. V was cut by 5 bases and J by 0 bases, with 8 bases left in between. Germline V CDR1 and CDR2: PRHDT, FYEKMQ (reference sequence).

This clone occurred once. The J gene is TRBJ2-7, the V gene TRBV7-3, with TRBD1 matching over 12 bases. The CDR3 has 15 amino acids. Germline CDR1 reads SGHTA; CDR2 reads FQGTGA. The V gene end was trimmed by 4 bases and the J gene end by 5 bases; junction bases not matched to a gene: 6. DNA for the CDR3: TGTGCCAGCAGCTCCCTGGGGACAGGGGGCCACGAGCAGTACTTC. Residues: CASSSLGTGGHEQYF.

The chain links TRBV29-1 to TRBJ1-2; D is ambiguous. V shed 0 bases and J shed 6 bases, with 5 bases lying between them. The CDR3 extends over 11 amino acids. Germline loops: CDR1 SQVTM, CDR2 ANQGSEA. The DNA for the CDR3 is TGCAGCGTTGAAGATCGGAATGGCTACACCTTC. Its protein is CSVEDRNGYTF.

The J gene is TRBJ2-7, the V gene TRBV11-2; D uncertain. CDR3 size: 14 residues. Looked up from germline, CDR1 is SGHAT and CDR2 is FQNNGV. Trimming left V 7 bases short and J 2 bases short, with 15 bases between. The chain's CDR3 is CASTGGTAPYEQYF. The DNA of the CDR3 is TGTGCCAGCACGGGTGGAACGGCACCCTACGAGCAGTACTTC.